The clone carrying this TCR beta chain was seen repeatedly, ten times or more. Its cognate antigen is unknown. 5'RACE employing 10-nucleotide random UMIs yielded the cDNA. TCRdb reprocessed the 5' RACE reads with MiXCR, giving one entry per CDR3 protein. The sample records tens of thousands of distinct CDR3 sequences, around 10% being singletons. The cells used in sorted libraries, CD4+ or CD8+ T cells, numbered 1 million. The data originate from a study of neurological immune-mediated disorders. Broader study findings: The study found no CDR3 amino acid sequences shared by expanded clones across subjects, suggesting private repertoires in all groups.

Germline V lookup: CDR1 DFQATT, CDR2 SNEGSKA (reference sequence). V lost 8 bases to trimming and J lost 8 bases, with 21 bases between them. The CDR3 runs to 13 residues. The TCR was taken from a woman under 40 with HTLV-1-associated myelopathy (HAM/TSP). The chain is built from TRBV20-1 and TRBJ1-2; TRBD1 might be the D (5 bases). Sequences were obtained from CD4+ T cells from blood. CDR3: CSTPLRGSPGYTF. The CDR3 DNA follows: TGCAGTACGCCTCTCCGGGGGTCTCCGGGCTACACCTTC.